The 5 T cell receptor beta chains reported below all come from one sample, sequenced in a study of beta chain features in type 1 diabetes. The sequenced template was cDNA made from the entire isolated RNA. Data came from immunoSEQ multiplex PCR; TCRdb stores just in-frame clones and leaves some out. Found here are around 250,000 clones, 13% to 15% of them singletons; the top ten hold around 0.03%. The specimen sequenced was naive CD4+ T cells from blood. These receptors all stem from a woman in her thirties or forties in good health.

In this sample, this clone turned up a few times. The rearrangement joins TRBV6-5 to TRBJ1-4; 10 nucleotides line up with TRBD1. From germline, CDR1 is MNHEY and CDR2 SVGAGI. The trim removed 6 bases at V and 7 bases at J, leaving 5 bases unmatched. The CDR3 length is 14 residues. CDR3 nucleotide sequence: TGTGCCAGCAGCCGCGGGACAGGGGTTGAAAAACTGTTTTTT. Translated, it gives CASSRGTGVEKLFF.

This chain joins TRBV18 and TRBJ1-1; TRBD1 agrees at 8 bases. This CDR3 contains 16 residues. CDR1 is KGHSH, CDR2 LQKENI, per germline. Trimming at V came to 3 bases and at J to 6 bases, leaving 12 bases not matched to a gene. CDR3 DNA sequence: TGTGCCAGCTCACCCCCAGGACAGGGCTATTGGGCTGAAGCTTTCTTT. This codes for CASSPPGQGYWAEAFF.

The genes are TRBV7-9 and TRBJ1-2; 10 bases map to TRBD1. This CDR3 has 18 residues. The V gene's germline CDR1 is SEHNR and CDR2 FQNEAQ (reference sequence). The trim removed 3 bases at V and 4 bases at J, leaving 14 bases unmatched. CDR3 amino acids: CASSFTSGTGAVAYGYTF. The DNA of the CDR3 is TGTGCCAGCAGCTTTACATCCGGGACAGGGGCCGTCGCCTATGGCTACACCTTC.

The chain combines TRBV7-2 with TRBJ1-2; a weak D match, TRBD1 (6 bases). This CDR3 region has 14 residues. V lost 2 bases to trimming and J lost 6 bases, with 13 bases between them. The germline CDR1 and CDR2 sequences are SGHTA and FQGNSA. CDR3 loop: CASSLQGGTNGYTF. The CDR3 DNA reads TGTGCCAGCAGCTTACAAGGGGGAACGAATGGCTACACCTTC.

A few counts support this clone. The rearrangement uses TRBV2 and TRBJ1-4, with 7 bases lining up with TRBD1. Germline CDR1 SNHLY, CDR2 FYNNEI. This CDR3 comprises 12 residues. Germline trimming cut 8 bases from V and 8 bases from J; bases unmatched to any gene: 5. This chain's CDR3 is CASGDRVEKLFF. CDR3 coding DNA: TGTGCCAGCGGGGACAGAGTCGAAAAACTGTTTTTT.